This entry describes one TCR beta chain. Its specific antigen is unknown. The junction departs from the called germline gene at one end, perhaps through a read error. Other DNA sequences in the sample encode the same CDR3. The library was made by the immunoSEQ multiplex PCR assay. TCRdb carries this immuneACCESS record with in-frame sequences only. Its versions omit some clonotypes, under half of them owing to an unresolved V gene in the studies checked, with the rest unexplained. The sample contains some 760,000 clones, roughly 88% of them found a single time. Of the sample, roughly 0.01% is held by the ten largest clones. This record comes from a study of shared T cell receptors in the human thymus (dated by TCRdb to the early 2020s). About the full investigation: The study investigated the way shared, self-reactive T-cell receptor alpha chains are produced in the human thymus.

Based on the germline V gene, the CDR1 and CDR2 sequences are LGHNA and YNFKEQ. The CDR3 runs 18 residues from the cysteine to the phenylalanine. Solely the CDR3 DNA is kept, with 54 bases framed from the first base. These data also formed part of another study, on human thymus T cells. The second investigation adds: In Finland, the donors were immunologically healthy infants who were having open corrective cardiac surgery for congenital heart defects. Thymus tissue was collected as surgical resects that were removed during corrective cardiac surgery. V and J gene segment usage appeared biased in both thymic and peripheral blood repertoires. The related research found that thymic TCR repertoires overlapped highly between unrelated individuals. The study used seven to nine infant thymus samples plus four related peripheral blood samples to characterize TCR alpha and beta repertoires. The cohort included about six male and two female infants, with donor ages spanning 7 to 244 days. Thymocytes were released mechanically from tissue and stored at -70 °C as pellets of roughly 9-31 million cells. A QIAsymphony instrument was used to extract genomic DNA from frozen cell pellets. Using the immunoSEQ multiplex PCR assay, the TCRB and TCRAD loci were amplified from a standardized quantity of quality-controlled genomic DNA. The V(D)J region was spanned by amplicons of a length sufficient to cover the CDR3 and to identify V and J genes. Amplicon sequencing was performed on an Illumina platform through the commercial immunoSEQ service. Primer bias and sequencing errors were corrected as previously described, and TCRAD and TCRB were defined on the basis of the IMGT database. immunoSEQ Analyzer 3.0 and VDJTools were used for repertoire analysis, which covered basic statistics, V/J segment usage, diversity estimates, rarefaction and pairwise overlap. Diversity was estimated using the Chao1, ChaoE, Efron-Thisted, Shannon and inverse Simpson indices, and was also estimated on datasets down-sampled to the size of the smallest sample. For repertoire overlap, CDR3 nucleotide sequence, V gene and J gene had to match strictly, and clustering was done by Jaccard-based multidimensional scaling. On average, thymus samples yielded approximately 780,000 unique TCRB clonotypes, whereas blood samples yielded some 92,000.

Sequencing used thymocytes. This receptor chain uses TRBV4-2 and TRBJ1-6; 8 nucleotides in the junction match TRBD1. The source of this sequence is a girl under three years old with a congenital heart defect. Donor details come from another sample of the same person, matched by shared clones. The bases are TGTGCCAGCAGCCAGACAAACAGGGGGAGCTCCTATAATTCCCCCCTCCACTTT. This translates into CASSQTNRGSSYNSPLHF.